This T cell receptor (beta chain) comes out of a study of CD8 T cell repertoires and HIV-1 epitope variants. Study-wide background: Each of Twenty-five Gag and Nef epitope peptides stimulated a separate culture. 1M T cells were kept uncultured as a baseline. Controls were a CMV, EBV and flu peptide pool, Ebola AY9 negative control, and no-peptide well. Regarding the study as a whole: Of about nine antigen-specific beta clonotypes, 6 or 7 appeared to cross-react with escape variants.

The CDR3 length is 15 residues. V lost 1 base and J 4 bases, leaving 13 bases between the germline ends. CDR1 SGHVS and CDR2 FNYEAQ come from the germline V gene. Remarks on this clone: What it binds is unknown.

Sequencing used immunoSEQ multiplex PCR; TCRdb keeps in-frame clones, though not all of them. Here the sample spans some 6,500 clones, under 70% being singletons. The chain employs TRBV7-6 and TRBJ1-2; D not certain. This receptor was obtained from a male donor with HIV. Sample: cultured CD8+ T cells derived from PBMCs. The CDR3 nucleotides are TGTGCCAGCAGCTTAGACGCAGGCGAGAGCTATGGCTACACCTTC. Its protein is CASSLDAGESYGYTF.